This T cell receptor (beta chain) was captured by sequencing in a study of immune cell composition in non-small cell lung cancer. Study conclusions and caveats: TIL tumour reactivity correlated with maximal tumour-associated clone frequency in adenocarcinoma. Tumour-associated clones >0.5% occurred in under 35% of adenocarcinomas, roughly four fifths of squamous. Squamous lung tumours showed higher top 10 clone scores and clonality than adenocarcinomas.

Sequencing used immunoSEQ multiplex PCR; TCRdb keeps in-frame clones, though not all of them. The data show more than 1,500 clones, around 79% seen once. In regard to this clone: Its target is unknown.

The CDR3 length is 16 residues. The V gene end was trimmed by 6 bases and the J gene end by 0 bases; junction bases not matched to a gene: 7. Germline V lookup: CDR1 MGHRA, CDR2 YSYEKL. Genomic DNA came from frozen unsorted single-cell suspensions. Sequenced material: lung tumor tissue. The sequence was collected from a human donor with non-small cell lung cancer. J is TRBJ2-2 and V is TRBV4-1, with 7 nucleotides matching TRBD2. Here the CDR3 DNA reads TGCGCCAGCAGTCGAGAGGGGACTACGAACACCGGGGAGCTGTTTTTT. Amino acids: CASSREGTTNTGELFF.